This record looks at one TCR beta chain sequence and its context. Clones were read by immunoSEQ multiplex PCR, and TCRdb kept only the in-frame ones, dropping some. The table has some 500,000 clones, roughly 85% seen once. This sample stems from a study of shared clonotypes between healthy human individuals. CDR1 is GTSNPN, CDR2 SVGIG, per germline (reference sequence). The CDR3 extends over 16 amino acids. V lost 0 bases and J 0 bases, leaving 15 bases between the germline ends. Healthy and HIV-negative, the adult donors had no recent acute infections or vaccinations. Every contributor of samples was a Caucasian grown-up residing in Nashville, Tennessee. Genomic DNA for unsorted samples, which was extracted with the QIAamp DNA Blood Mini kit, came from about 83 million PBMCs.

The TCR sequence derives from a woman aged 35 to 49 in good health. Some clones in this sample may be carry-over from other donors' samples. This chain uses TRBV30 with TRBJ2-7; maybe TRBD2 (5 bases). The sample taken for sequencing was PBMCs. For the CDR3, the DNA is TGTGCCTGGAGTGTACTAGTCCCCCCGAGCTCCTACGAGCAGTACTTC. As protein: CAWSVLVPPSSYEQYF.